This paragraph reports one TCR beta chain. Method: immunoSEQ multiplex PCR; TCRdb's copy keeps in-frame clones and lacks some. The sample records about 41,000 clones, roughly 77% being singletons. The record originates from a study of memory CD4+ T cells and cytomegalovirus serostatus. The overall study: Healthy Belgian adult donors included about nine CMV-positive and 24 CMV-negative people.

CDR1 is SNHLY and CDR2 is FYNNEI in the germline V gene. The CDR3 covers 14 residues. Between the trimmed V and J ends, which lost 6 bases and 3 bases, there was a span of 12 bases. Single viable CD3+CD4+CD8-CD45RO+ cells were sorted as the memory CD4+ T cells. CMV serostatus came from serum IgG against pp150, pp28, p38, p52. The sample consisted of memory CD4+ T cells from blood. The chain couples TRBV2 to TRBJ2-1; D unclear. This receptor was identified in an adult in good health and CMV-seronegative. Written as DNA, the CDR3 is TGTGCCAGCAGCACTCAAGATGACTACAATGAGCAGTTCTTC. It translates to CASSTQDDYNEQFF.